This passage covers 17 T cell receptor beta chains from one sample sequenced in a study of cytomegalovirus exposure and HLA in healthy donors. Primers included in the PCR were 60 Vbeta and 13 Jbeta primers. Sequencing used immunoSEQ multiplex PCR; TCRdb keeps in-frame clones, though not all of them. The sample has some 180,000 clones; roughly 87% are singletons. Sequencing input: PBMCs. The receptors stem from a girl under three years old in good health and CMV-seronegative.

The rearrangement joins TRBV15 to TRBJ2-7, with TRBD1 matching over 10 bases. This CDR3 is built from 16 residues. CDR1 is LNHNV and CDR2 is YYDKDF in the germline V gene (reference sequence). V was clipped by 0 bases and J by 3 bases; unmatched bases: 5. The CDR3 nucleotides are TGTGCCACCAGCAGAGATGGGGGGGACAGGGGCTACGAGCAGTACTTC. Its translation is CATSRDGGDRGYEQYF.

This chain uses TRBV7-8 with TRBJ1-2, with TRBD1 matching over 9 bases. This CDR3 has 15 residues. Germline CDR1 and CDR2: SGHVS and FQNEAQ. J was trimmed by 7 bases and V by 2 bases; bases with no gene match: 8. CDR3 nucleotides: TGTGCCAGCAGCTTACTTGGGACAGGGAAAAGTGGCTACACCTTC. It yields the protein CASSLLGTGKSGYTF.

The rearrangement uses TRBV11-2 and TRBJ2-1, with 8 bases identical to TRBD2. The junction had 10 bases not matched to a gene; V was cut back by 0 bases and J by 0 bases. Germline CDR1 reads SGHAT; CDR2 reads FQNNGV. CDR3 size: 19 residues. The CDR3 sequence: CASSLEIWRGVYSYNEQFF. The CDR3 DNA sequence: TGTGCCAGCAGCTTAGAAATATGGCGGGGGGTGTACTCCTACAATGAGCAGTTCTTC. Based on the CDR3 plus reference TRBV11-2 and TRBJ2-1, the full variable domain is EAGVAQSPRYKIIEKRQSVAFWCNPISGHATLYWYQQILGQGPKLLIQFQNNGVVDDSQLPKDRFSAERLKGVDSTLKIQPAKLEDSAVYLCASSLEIWRGVYSYNEQFFGPGTRLTVL.

The rearrangement joins TRBV28 to TRBJ1-5; 11 nucleotides agree with TRBD1. The germline V gene encodes CDR1 MDHEN and CDR2 SYDVKM. The V and J ends lost 6 bases and 7 bases, in that order; junction bases with no gene match: 8. The CDR3 runs 15 residues. In DNA, the CDR3 is TGTGCCAGCAGCGGACAGGGGGCTGGCTGGCAGCCCCAGCATTTT. Amino acids: CASSGQGAGWQPQHF.

The V and J genes are TRBV4-2 and TRBJ2-3, with 11 bases lining up with TRBD2. Germline V CDR1 and CDR2: LGHNA, YNFKEQ. The junction had 6 bases not matched to a gene; V was cut back by 4 bases and J by 0 bases. CDR3 length equals 17 residues. CDR3 in DNA: TGTGCCAGCAGCCCGGGACTAGCGGTTACTAGCACAGATACGCAGTATTTT. Its translation: CASSPGLAVTSTDTQYF.

The CDR3 region is CASSSAGSALSYEQYF. The CDR3 DNA is TGTGCCAGCAGCTCCGCGGGATCGGCCCTCTCCTACGAGCAGTACTTC. The chain links TRBV7-2 to TRBJ2-7; D may be TRBD2 (6 bases). V was cut by 4 bases and J by 0 bases, with 16 bases left in between. CDR1 is SGHTA and CDR2 is FQGNSA in the germline V gene. The CDR3 contains 16 residues.

The chain joins TRBV9 to TRBJ2-7; 7 bases align to TRBD2. V lost 0 bases and J lost 3; bases outside the gene matches: 3. The CDR3 is 14 residues long. Germline V gives CDR1 SGDLS, CDR2 YYNGEE. The chain's CDR3 is CASSVGLAVYEQYF. The DNA of the CDR3 is TGTGCCAGCAGCGTAGGGCTAGCGGTCTACGAGCAGTACTTC.

The V gene is TRBV19, the J gene TRBJ2-5, with 8 positions matching TRBD1. The V gene's germline CDR1 is LNHDA and CDR2 SQIVND (reference sequence). J gave up 5 bases and V 5 bases, and 1 base lay outside the gene matches. CDR3 length equals 12 residues. Here the CDR3 reads CASSPGGETQYF. The CDR3 DNA sequence: TGTGCCAGTAGTCCAGGGGGCGAGACCCAGTACTTC.

The V call is TRBV19, the J call TRBJ2-1, with TRBD1 identical over 7 bases. The CDR3 length is 15 residues. The V and J ends lost 4 bases and 0 bases, in that order; junction bases with no gene match: 3. CDR1 is LNHDA and CDR2 is SQIVND in the germline V gene (reference sequence). CDR3 sequence (DNA): TGTGCCAGTAGTAGGGACAGAGACTCCTACAATGAGCAGTTCTTC. As protein: CASSRDRDSYNEQFF. Using reference TRBV19 and TRBJ2-1 for the parts outside the CDR3, the full variable domain is DGGITQSPKYLFRKEGQNVTLSCEQNLNHDAMYWYRQDPGQGLRLIYYSQIVNDFQKGDIAEGYSVSREKKESFPLTVTSAQKNPTAFYLCASSRDRDSYNEQFFGPGTRLTVL.

V is TRBV7-3 and J is TRBJ2-7, with 10 bases lining up with TRBD2. The germline CDR1 and CDR2 sequences are SGHTA and FQGTGA. V lost 5 bases, J lost 0 bases, and 4 bases stayed unmatched. This CDR3 has 15 amino acids. In DNA, the CDR3 is TGTGCCAGCAGCCAAAGCGGGAGGGGCTCCTACGAGCAGTACTTC. Translation: CASSQSGRGSYEQYF.

This rearrangement joins TRBV6-5 to TRBJ2-3; 9 nucleotides align to TRBD2. Germline V gives CDR1 MNHEY, CDR2 SVGAGI. V trimming: 6 bases; J trimming: 6 bases; junction bases outside the gene matches: 7. CDR3 length: 14 amino acids. For the CDR3, the DNA is TGTGCCAGCAGGTATAGCGGGAGTACGGATACGCAGTATTTT. Residues: CASRYSGSTDTQYF.

The chain links TRBV9 to TRBJ2-2; 13 bases are a match to TRBD2. The J segment lost 14 bases and the V segment lost 3 bases, leaving 1 base of the junction unmatched. This CDR3 spans 12 amino acids. CDR1 and CDR2 (germline): SGDLS, YYNGEE. CDR3 bases: TGTGCCAGCAGCGGGGGACTAGCGGGACTGTTTTTT. This encodes CASSGGLAGLFF.

This chain connects TRBV7-8 to TRBJ1-5; 7 bases map to TRBD1. The CDR3 has 16 amino acids. Germline V gene sequence: CDR1 SGHVS, CDR2 FQNEAQ. J lost 4 bases, V lost 1 base, and 7 bases had no gene match. The CDR3 DNA follows: TGTGCCAGCAGCTTAGTTGACAGGGTGAGGAATCAGCCCCAGCATTTT. Residues: CASSLVDRVRNQPQHF.

The rearrangement links TRBV13 to TRBJ2-5; 12 bases match TRBD2. Germline assignment: CDR1 PRHDT and CDR2 FYEKMQ (reference sequence). This CDR3 spans 18 amino acids. J gave up 5 bases and V 3 bases, and 13 bases lay outside the gene matches. CDR3 region: CASSLKRTGLAGNETQYF. CDR3 nucleotides: TGTGCCAGCAGCTTGAAACGCACCGGACTAGCGGGAAATGAGACCCAGTACTTC.

This chain links TRBV27 with TRBJ2-1, with TRBD2 identical over 7 bases. Germline assignment: CDR1 MNHEY and CDR2 SMNVEV (reference sequence). CDR3 length equals 11 residues. Trimming cost V 7 bases and J 10 bases; bases outside gene matches: 4. CDR3 nucleotide sequence: TGTGCCAGCATGGGGCGGGGGGAGCAGTTCTTC. Translating gives CASMGRGEQFF.

The chain joins TRBV5-1 to TRBJ2-1; 8 positions match TRBD1. The CDR3 is 15 residues long. The V and J ends lost 4 bases and 4 bases, in that order; junction bases with no gene match: 7. Germline-derived CDR1 and CDR2 are SGHRS and YFSETQ. CDR3 DNA sequence: TGCGCCAGCAGCCTCCGGGACAGGTCGTACAATGAGCAGTTCTTC. Its protein product is CASSLRDRSYNEQFF.

V and J are TRBV10-1 and TRBJ2-1; TRBD2 aligns across 13 bases. Losses at the gene ends were 3 bases for V and 0 bases for J; bases not matched to a gene: 11. Germline V CDR1 and CDR2: WNHNN, SYGVQD (reference sequence). The CDR3 is 20 amino acids. The chain's CDR3 is CASSDPSTSGGIHSYNEQFF. CDR3 coding DNA: TGCGCCAGCAGTGATCCCTCGACTAGCGGGGGGATCCACTCCTACAATGAGCAGTTCTTC.